This note documents a single T cell receptor beta chain sequence. This entry is derived from a study of OX40 agonist ivuxolimab in advanced cancers. Study in general: Patients in dose escalation had liver, melanoma, kidney or head and neck cancers. At 82.7% male, the cohort had a mean age of about 60 years, ranging from roughly 23 to 80.

The CDR3 totals 14 residues. Germline V CDR1 and CDR2: MDHEN, SYDVKM. The ends were cut back, 6 bases at V and 0 bases at J, with 10 bases in the middle. TCRdb's copy holds only in-frame clones and misses some; the assay was immunoSEQ multiplex PCR. The sample has 60,000 or so clones, 84% seen once. The source is an adult with an advanced solid tumor such as melanoma, head and neck, liver or kidney cancer. The V and J genes are TRBV28 and TRBJ2-3; D tentatively fits TRBD1 or TRBD2 (5 bases each). The sequences come from CD4+ or CD8+ T cells sorted from blood, collected in a trial of the OX40 agonist ivuxolimab. The CDR3 region has the DNA TGTGCCAGCAGGGGGGTTACTAGCACAGATACGCAGTATTTT. It yields the protein CASRGVTSTDTQYF.